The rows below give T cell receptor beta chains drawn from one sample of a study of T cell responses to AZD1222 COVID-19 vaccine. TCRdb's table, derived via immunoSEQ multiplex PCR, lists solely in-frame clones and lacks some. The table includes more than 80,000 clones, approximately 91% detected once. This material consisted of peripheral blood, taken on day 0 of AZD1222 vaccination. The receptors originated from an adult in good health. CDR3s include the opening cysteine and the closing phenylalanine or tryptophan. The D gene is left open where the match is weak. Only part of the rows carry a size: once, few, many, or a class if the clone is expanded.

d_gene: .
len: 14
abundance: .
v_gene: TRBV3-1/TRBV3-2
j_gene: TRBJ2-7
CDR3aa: CASSQVRQTYEQYF
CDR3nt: TGTGCCAGCAGCCAAGTCAGACAGACCTACGAGCAGTACTTC

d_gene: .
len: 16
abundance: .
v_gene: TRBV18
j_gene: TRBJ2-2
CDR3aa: CASSPAVGTNTGELFF
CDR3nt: TGTGCCAGCTCACCCGCAGTAGGAACGAACACCGGGGAGCTGTTTTTT

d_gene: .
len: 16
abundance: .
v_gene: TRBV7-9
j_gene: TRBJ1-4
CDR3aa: CASSALPRQTNEKLFF
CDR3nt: TGTGCCAGCAGCGCCTTGCCTAGACAGACTAATGAAAAACTGTTTTTT

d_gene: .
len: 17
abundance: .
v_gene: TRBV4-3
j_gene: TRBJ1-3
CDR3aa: CASSQVGGRNSGNTIYF
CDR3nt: TGCGCCAGCAGCCAAGTCGGGGGGCGGAACTCTGGAAACACCATATATTTT

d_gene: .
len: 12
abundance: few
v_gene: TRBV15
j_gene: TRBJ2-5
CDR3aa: CATSEDKRSQYF
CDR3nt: TGTGCCACCAGCGAGGACAAGAGGTCCCAGTACTTC

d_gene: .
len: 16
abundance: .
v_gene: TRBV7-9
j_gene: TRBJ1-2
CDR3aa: CASSSGGQQSNYGYTF
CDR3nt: TGTGCCAGCAGCTCAGGCGGACAGCAATCTAACTATGGCTACACCTTC

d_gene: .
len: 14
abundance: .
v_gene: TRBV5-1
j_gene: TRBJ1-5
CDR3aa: CASSRDGSTGPQHF
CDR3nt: TGCGCCAGCAGCCGGGACGGGAGCACAGGGCCCCAGCATTTT

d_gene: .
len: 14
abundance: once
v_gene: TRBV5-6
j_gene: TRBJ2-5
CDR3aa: CASTTGGVRETQYF
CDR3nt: TGTGCCAGCACCACAGGTGGGGTGAGAGAGACCCAGTACTTC

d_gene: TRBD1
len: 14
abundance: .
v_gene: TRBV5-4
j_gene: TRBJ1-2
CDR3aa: CASSLIDRDYGYTF
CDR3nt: TGTGCCAGCAGCTTGATTGACAGGGACTATGGCTACACCTTC

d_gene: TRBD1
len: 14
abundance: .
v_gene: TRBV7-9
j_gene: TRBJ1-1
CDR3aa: CASSSGQGRTEAFF
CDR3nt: TGTGCCAGCAGCTCGGGACAGGGTCGTACTGAAGCTTTCTTT

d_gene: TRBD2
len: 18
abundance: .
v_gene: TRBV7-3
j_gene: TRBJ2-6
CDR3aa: CASSPGGYQYSGANVLTF
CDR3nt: TGTGCCAGCAGCCCGGGAGGGTACCAATACTCTGGGGCCAACGTCCTGACTTTC

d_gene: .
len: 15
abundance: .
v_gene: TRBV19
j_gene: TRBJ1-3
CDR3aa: CASSIFRSSGNTIYF
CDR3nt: TGTGCCAGTAGTATTTTCCGAAGCTCTGGAAACACCATATATTTT

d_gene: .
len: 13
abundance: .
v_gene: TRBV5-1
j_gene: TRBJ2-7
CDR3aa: CASRLGFVDEQYF
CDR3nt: TGCGCCAGCAGGCTAGGGTTCGTCGACGAGCAGTACTTC

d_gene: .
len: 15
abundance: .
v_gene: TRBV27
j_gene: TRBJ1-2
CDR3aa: CASSRDGPSTYGYTF
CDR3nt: TGTGCCAGCAGCCGTGACGGACCATCCACCTATGGCTACACCTTC

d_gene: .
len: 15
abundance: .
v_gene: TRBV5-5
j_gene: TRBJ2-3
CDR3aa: CASSLDAQGTDTQYF
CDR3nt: TGTGCCAGCAGCTTGGATGCACAAGGCACAGATACGCAGTATTTT

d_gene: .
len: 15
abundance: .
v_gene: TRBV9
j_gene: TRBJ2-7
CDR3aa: CASSPEERGIYEQYF
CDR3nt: TGTGCCAGCAGCCCTGAAGAAAGGGGGATATACGAGCAGTACTTC

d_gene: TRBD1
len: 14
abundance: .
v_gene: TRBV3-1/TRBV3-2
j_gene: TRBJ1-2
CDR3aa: CASSEATGGLGYTF
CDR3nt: TGTGCCAGCAGCGAAGCGACAGGGGGCCTAGGCTACACCTTC

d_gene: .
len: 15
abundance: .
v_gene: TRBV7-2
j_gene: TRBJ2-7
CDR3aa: CASSLQDARGYEQYF
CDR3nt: TGTGCCAGCAGCTTACAGGACGCACGCGGCTACGAGCAGTACTTC

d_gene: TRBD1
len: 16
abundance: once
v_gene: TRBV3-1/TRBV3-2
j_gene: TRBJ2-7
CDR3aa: CASSLTRTGLVYEQYF
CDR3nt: TGTGCCAGCAGCTTAACTCGGACAGGGTTGGTCTACGAGCAGTACTTC

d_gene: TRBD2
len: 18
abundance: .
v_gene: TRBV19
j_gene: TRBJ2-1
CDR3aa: CASSKGLAGGRSYNEQFF
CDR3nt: TGTGCCAGTAGTAAAGGACTAGCGGGGGGCCGCTCCTACAATGAGCAGTTCTTC

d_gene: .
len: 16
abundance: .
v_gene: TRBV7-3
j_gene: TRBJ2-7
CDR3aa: CASSLTGAAGDNEQYF
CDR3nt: TGTGCCAGCAGCTTAACCGGGGCCGCGGGGGACAACGAGCAGTACTTC

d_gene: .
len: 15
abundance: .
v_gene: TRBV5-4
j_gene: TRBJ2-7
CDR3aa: CASSLGGDGTSEQYF
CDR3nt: TGTGCCAGCAGCCTGGGCGGCGACGGGACTTCCGAGCAGTACTTC

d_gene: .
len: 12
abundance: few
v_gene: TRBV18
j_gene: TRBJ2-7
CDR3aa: CASSPPGDEQYF
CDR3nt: TGTGCCAGCTCACCACCCGGGGACGAGCAGTACTTC

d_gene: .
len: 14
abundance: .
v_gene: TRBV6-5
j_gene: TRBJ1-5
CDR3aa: CASSYSTRNQPQHF
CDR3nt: TGTGCCAGCAGCTACTCGACTCGGAATCAGCCCCAGCATTTT

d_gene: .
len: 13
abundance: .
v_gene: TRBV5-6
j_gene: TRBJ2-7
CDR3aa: CASSTAGSYEQYF
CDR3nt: TGTGCCAGCAGCACCGCGGGCTCCTACGAGCAGTACTTC

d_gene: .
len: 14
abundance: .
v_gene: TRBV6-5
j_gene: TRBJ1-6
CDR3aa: CASNGARYNSPLHF
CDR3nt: TGTGCCAGCAACGGTGCCAGATATAATTCACCCCTCCACTTT

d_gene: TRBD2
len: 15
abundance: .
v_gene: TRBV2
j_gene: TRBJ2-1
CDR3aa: CASSEGLAGGNEQFF
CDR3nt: TGTGCCAGCAGTGAAGGACTAGCGGGGGGAAATGAGCAGTTCTTC

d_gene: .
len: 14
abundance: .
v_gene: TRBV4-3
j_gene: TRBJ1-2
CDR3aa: CASSQDSGERGYTF
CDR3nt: TGCGCCAGCAGCCAAGATTCGGGCGAGCGGGGCTACACCTTC

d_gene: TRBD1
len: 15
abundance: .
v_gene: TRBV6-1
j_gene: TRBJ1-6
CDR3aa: CASSEDRGSGSPLHF
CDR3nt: TGTGCCAGCAGTGAGGACAGGGGCTCCGGATCACCCCTCCACTTT